What follows are 21 T cell receptor beta chains derived from one specimen sequenced in a study of blood T cell repertoires in COVID-19. TCRdb's copy holds only in-frame clones and misses some; the assay was immunoSEQ multiplex PCR. The data hold about 190,000 clones, with roughly 80% observed a single time. Sequences were obtained from peripheral blood. The source is a woman in her 50s with acute or convalescent COVID-19.

The CDR3 loop reads CASSQPKGQGARSGANVLTF. The CDR3 DNA sequence: TGCGCCAGCAGCCAACCGAAGGGACAGGGGGCCCGCTCTGGGGCCAACGTCCTGACTTTC. The chain employs TRBV4-1 and TRBJ2-6, with 12 bases that match TRBD1. The V segment lost 2 bases and the J segment 0 bases; nucleotides outside the gene matches: 8. The V gene's germline CDR1 is MGHRA and CDR2 YSYEKL. The CDR3 runs 20 residues.

This clone was picked up a small number of times. The V call is TRBV27, the J call TRBJ2-2; D might be TRBD1 (6 bases). The CDR3 covers 15 residues. With 5 bases removed from V and 0 bases from J, the gap between germline ends came to 10 bases. Germline CDR1 and CDR2: MNHEY and SMNVEV (reference sequence). CDR3 protein: CASSPGTTNTGELFF. The CDR3 nucleotides are TGTGCCAGCAGTCCCGGGACAACGAACACCGGGGAGCTGTTTTTT.

This clone was seen only a few times. The rearrangement links TRBV18 to TRBJ1-5; D perhaps matches TRBD1 (6 bases). V was clipped by 6 bases and J by 6 bases, with 18 bases between them. The CDR3 runs to 15 residues. CDR1 is KGHSH, CDR2 LQKENI, per germline. CDR3 bases: TGTGCCAGCTCGCCGGGGCGGGGGGCCGGTCAGCCCCAGCATTTT. It translates to CASSPGRGAGQPQHF.

There are a few counts of this clone. V is TRBV5-1 and J is TRBJ2-2; tentative D call: TRBD1 (6 bases). This CDR3 region has 15 residues. Germline V gene data show CDR1 as SGHRS and CDR2 as YFSETQ. The V end lost 3 bases, the J end lost 1 base, and 10 bases lay between the germline ends. CDR3 region: CASSYLRGNTGELFF. In nucleotides, the CDR3 is TGCGCCAGCAGCTACCTCAGGGGGAACACCGGGGAGCTGTTTTTT.

The chain couples TRBV20-1 to TRBJ1-5; D is unresolved. Germline CDR1 and CDR2: DFQATT and SNEGSKA (reference sequence). Trimming took off 3 bases at V and 0 bases at J, with 15 bases between the two ends. The CDR3 consists of 16 residues. The CDR3 DNA sequence: TGCAGTGCTAGTGAGGGAGGCGGCTATAGCAATCAGCCCCAGCATTTT. Translation gives CSASEGGGYSNQPQHF.

The V and J genes are TRBV19 and TRBJ2-7, with D uncertain. From germline, CDR1 is LNHDA and CDR2 SQIVND (reference sequence). V was shortened by 2 bases and J by 2 bases, with 7 bases between the two germline ends. The CDR3 covers 13 residues. As DNA, the CDR3 is TGTGCCAGTAGTATACGGGTCGCCTACGAGCAGTACTTC. Protein sequence: CASSIRVAYEQYF.

The rearrangement links TRBV11-2 to TRBJ2-1; TRBD2 agrees at 8 bases. With 5 bases clipped from V and 7 bases from J, the junction kept 13 bases outside the gene matches. The germline V gene encodes CDR1 SGHAT and CDR2 FQNNGV. The CDR3 extends over 16 amino acids. The CDR3 nucleotides are TGTGCCAGCAGCCCCCGATTGGGACTAGTATCTAATGAGCAGTTCTTC. Translated, it gives CASSPRLGLVSNEQFF.

The chain combines TRBV12-5 with TRBJ1-1, with 7 positions matching TRBD1. This CDR3 comprises 13 residues. The junction had 3 bases not matched to a gene; V was cut back by 3 bases and J by 5 bases. CDR1 is LGHNT and CDR2 is FRNRAP in the germline V gene. The CDR3 sequence is CASGLAGGTEAFF. CDR3 nucleotide sequence: TGTGCTAGTGGTTTAGCAGGGGGGACTGAAGCTTTCTTT.

The V and J genes are TRBV3-1 (or the pseudogene TRBV3-2) and TRBJ2-3; 8 nucleotides match TRBD2. CDR1 and CDR2 (germline): LGHDT, YNNKEL (reference sequence). Trimming at V came to 0 bases and at J to 8 bases, leaving 13 bases not matched to a gene. The CDR3 has 17 amino acids. The CDR3 DNA reads as TGTGCCAGCAGCCAAGAAGAGGTAGCGGGACATCAAGCTACGCAGTATTTT. Its protein is CASSQEEVAGHQATQYF.

The V and J genes are TRBV12-3 or TRBV12-4 and TRBJ1-4, with TRBD1 matching over 8 bases. V shed 6 bases, J shed 10 bases, and the junction held 7 bases outside the gene matches. The CDR3 is 13 residues long. CDR3 nucleotides: TGTGCCAGCAGCCCGGACAGGGTTGCAAAACTGTTTTTT. It translates to CASSPDRVAKLFF.

The CDR3 DNA reads as TGCGCCAGCAGCCAGGAACAGGGGGCAATCTACGAGCAGTACTTC. As protein: CASSQEQGAIYEQYF. The chain uses TRBV5-1 and TRBJ2-7; 9 bases are a match to TRBD1. The J segment lost 3 bases and the V segment lost 4 bases, leaving 8 bases of the junction unmatched. Germline assignment: CDR1 SGHRS and CDR2 YFSETQ. This CDR3 contains 15 residues.

This chain links TRBV19 with TRBJ1-1; D remains ambiguous. Trimming stripped 9 bases from V and 3 bases from J, with 11 bases between. Germline CDR1 reads LNHDA; CDR2 reads SQIVND (reference sequence). CDR3 size: 12 residues. CDR3 amino acids: CASQALDTEAFF. The CDR3 bases are TGTGCCAGCCAGGCCCTTGACACTGAAGCTTTCTTT.

The genes are TRBV4-1 and TRBJ1-5; 12 nucleotides line up with TRBD1. Germline-derived CDR1 and CDR2 are MGHRA and YSYEKL. The CDR3 is 16 residues long. J gave up 9 bases and V 2 bases, and 8 bases lay outside the gene matches. CDR3 sequence reads: CASSQTRDRGRWPQHF. The CDR3 region has the DNA TGCGCCAGCAGCCAAACCAGGGACAGGGGGCGGTGGCCCCAGCATTTT.

This sequence joins TRBV9 and TRBJ2-1, with 16 nucleotides matching TRBD2. The CDR3 extends over 18 amino acids. Germline trimming cut 0 bases from V and 5 bases from J; bases unmatched to any gene: 5. From germline, CDR1 is SGDLS and CDR2 YYNGEE. The CDR3 spells CASSVAGTSGRGHNEQFF. As DNA, the CDR3 is TGTGCCAGCAGCGTAGCCGGGACTAGCGGGAGGGGGCACAATGAGCAGTTCTTC. Filled out from reference TRBV9 and TRBJ2-1, the complete variable domain reads DSGVTQTPKHLITATGQRVTLRCSPRSGDLSVYWYQQSLDQGLQFLIQYYNGEERAKGNILERFSAQQFPDLHSELNLSSLELGDSALYFCASSVAGTSGRGHNEQFFGPGTRLTVL.

V and J are TRBV29-1 and TRBJ2-1; 7 positions match TRBD2. Germline V CDR1 and CDR2: SQVTM, ANQGSEA. The CDR3 contains 13 residues. The trim removed 5 bases at V and 2 bases at J, leaving 3 bases unmatched. CDR3: CSVSGLAYNEQFF. The DNA for the CDR3 is TGCAGCGTTAGCGGACTAGCCTACAATGAGCAGTTCTTC.

The CDR3 region is CASSLVGSGYTF. The CDR3 DNA sequence: TGTGCCAGCAGCTTAGTGGGGAGTGGCTACACCTTC. The V gene is TRBV11-2, the J gene TRBJ1-2, with D hard to call. The CDR3 runs to 12 residues. Germline lookup yields CDR1 SGHAT and CDR2 FQNNGV. Trimming took 1 base from V and 7 from J, leaving 7 bases between them.

This clone was detected only once. The gene calls are TRBV15 and TRBJ1-4; 8 bases are a match to TRBD1. V trimming: 5 bases; J trimming: 8 bases; junction bases outside the gene matches: 7. Germline V gives CDR1 LNHNV, CDR2 YYDKDF (reference sequence). CDR3 length: 14 residues. The CDR3 DNA reads as TGTGCCACCAGCGGACAGGGCGGGAAAGAAAAACTGTTTTTT. It encodes CATSGQGGKEKLFF.

V is TRBV25-1 and J is TRBJ1-4; D possibly corresponds to TRBD1 (5 bases). The germline V gene encodes CDR1 MGHDK and CDR2 SYGVNS. V lost 7 bases, J lost 7 bases, and 10 bases lay in between. The CDR3 length is 12 residues. In nucleotides, the CDR3 is TGTGCCAGCACCGCGGGGCCTGAAAAACTGTTTTTT. It codes for CASTAGPEKLFF.

The chain has TRBV5-6 and TRBJ2-3; 14 nucleotides match TRBD2. The ends lost 4 bases at V and 5 bases at J; junction bases unmatched: 6. CDR3 length: 16 amino acids. Per the germline V gene, CDR1 is SGHDT and CDR2 is YYEEEE. CDR3: CASSPMTSGGVDTQYF. CDR3 nucleotides: TGTGCCAGCAGCCCTATGACTAGCGGGGGGGTAGATACGCAGTATTTT. The full variable domain, its missing parts supplied by reference TRBV5-6 and TRBJ2-3, is DAGVTQSPTHLIKTRGQQVTLRCSPKSGHDTVSWYQQALGQGPQFIFQYYEEEERQRGNFPDRFSGHQFPNYSSELNVNALLLGDSALYLCASSPMTSGGVDTQYFGPGTRLTVL.

The chain is built from TRBV5-1 and TRBJ1-4, with D unclear. Germline V gene lookup returns CDR1 SGHRS and CDR2 YFSETQ. V was cut by 7 bases and J by 8 bases, with 15 bases left in between. The CDR3 totals 13 residues. DNA for the CDR3: TGCGCCAGCCGCCCCGCGCCGGAGGAAAAACTGTTTTTT. It codes for CASRPAPEEKLFF.

This rearrangement joins TRBV5-1 to TRBJ1-2, with TRBD1 matching 12 bases. The CDR3 has 14 amino acids. The V gene's germline CDR1 is SGHRS and CDR2 YFSETQ. The V segment lost 3 bases and the J segment 8 bases; nucleotides outside the gene matches: 5. Written as DNA, the CDR3 is TGCGCCAGCAGCTGGGGGACAGGGGGCCGAGGCTACACCTTC. Translation: CASSWGTGGRGYTF.